The 25 T cell receptor beta chains given below trace back to one sample, sequenced in a study of blood T cell repertoires in COVID-19. Assay used: immunoSEQ multiplex PCR; TCRdb lists only in-frame clones, some missing. The sample records 200,000 or so clones, under 85% being singletons. Sequences were obtained from peripheral blood. These receptors were obtained from a man aged 55 to 70 with active or convalescent COVID-19.

The gene calls are TRBV2 and TRBJ2-7; TRBD1 matches 11 bases. The junction had 8 bases not matched to a gene; V was cut back by 6 bases and J by 7 bases. This CDR3 spans 14 amino acids. CDR1 and CDR2 from the germline V gene are SNHLY and FYNNEI. This chain's CDR3 is CASRLGQGADEQYF. CDR3 nucleotide sequence: TGTGCCAGCAGACTCGGACAGGGGGCGGATGAGCAGTACTTC.

The chain combines TRBV20-1 with TRBJ2-3; D possibly corresponds to TRBD2 (6 bases). Germline assignment: CDR1 DFQATT and CDR2 SNEGSKA (reference sequence). This CDR3 is 14 amino acids long. V lost 3 bases and J 4 bases, leaving 14 bases between the germline ends. CDR3 DNA sequence: TGCAGTGCTAGTTTGGGAGGTAGCGCAGATACGCAGTATTTT. Protein product: CSASLGGSADTQYF.

This clone showed up just a few times. The chain employs TRBV12-3 or TRBV12-4 and TRBJ2-7; D may be TRBD2 (5 bases). Trimming took 5 bases from V and 6 from J, leaving 14 bases between them. The CDR3 runs to 13 residues. CDR3 sequence reads: CASSRARGAEQYF. The CDR3 DNA sequence: TGTGCCAGCAGTAGGGCCCGGGGAGCCGAGCAGTACTTC.

The chain recombines TRBV28 with TRBJ2-1, with 9 nucleotides matching TRBD1. This CDR3 has 16 amino acids. Germline CDR1 is MDHEN and CDR2 is SYDVKM. V was pared by 1 base and J by 5 bases, with 6 bases of the junction left unmatched. Written as DNA, the CDR3 is TGTGCCAGCAGTTTATCGGGGACAGGGCTCAACAATGAGCAGTTCTTC. This translates into CASSLSGTGLNNEQFF.

The chain has TRBV6-1 and TRBJ2-7; tentative D call: TRBD1 (5 bases). CDR1 MNHNS and CDR2 SASEGT come from the germline V gene. CDR3 length: 16 amino acids. V lost 3 bases to trimming and J lost 3 bases, with 18 bases between them. The CDR3 sequence: CASSDQNRKLIYEQYF. The CDR3 DNA follows: TGTGCCAGCAGTGATCAGAACAGGAAACTTATCTACGAGCAGTACTTC.

This chain connects TRBV4-2 to TRBJ2-2, with D possibly matching TRBD2 (6 bases). The CDR3 sequence is 16 residues long. V lost 0 bases to trimming and J lost 7 bases, with 15 bases between them. Germline loops: CDR1 LGHNA, CDR2 YNFKEQ. The CDR3: CASSQDPAGYNGELFF. The CDR3 region has the DNA TGTGCCAGCAGCCAAGATCCCGCGGGATATAACGGGGAGCTGTTTTTT.

This chain uses TRBV4-3 with TRBJ2-7; no firm D call. The V and J ends lost 0 bases and 2 bases respectively, with 11 bases between them. The CDR3 sequence is 15 residues long. Germline values: CDR1 LGHNA, CDR2 YSLEER. In nucleotides, the CDR3 is TGCGCCAGCAGCCAAGATTGGGCGTATACCTACGAGCAGTACTTC. This codes for CASSQDWAYTYEQYF.

The chain has TRBV7-2 and TRBJ2-1, with 9 nucleotides matching TRBD1. The length of the CDR3 is 17 residues. Germline CDR1 reads SGHTA; CDR2 reads FQGNSA. The ends lost 1 base at V and 3 bases at J; junction bases unmatched: 7. CDR3 sequence (DNA): TGTGCCAGCAGCTTAGGTGGGACAGGGTTGGGCTACAATGAGCAGTTCTTC. Amino acids: CASSLGGTGLGYNEQFF.

This rearrangement joins TRBV28 to TRBJ1-2, with 8 nucleotides matching TRBD1. Germline loops: CDR1 MDHEN, CDR2 SYDVKM. V was pared by 1 base and J by 4 bases, with 2 bases of the junction left unmatched. This CDR3 region has 14 residues. The CDR3 spells CASSLSQGAYGYTF. The CDR3 region has the DNA TGTGCCAGCAGTTTATCCCAGGGGGCCTATGGCTACACCTTC.

This chain connects TRBV15 to TRBJ1-4, with D hard to call. The V and J ends lost 0 bases and 3 bases respectively, with 14 bases between them. The CDR3 length is 17 residues. The germline gives CDR1 LNHNV, CDR2 YYDKDF (reference sequence). This CDR3 reads CATSRDRRRLSNEKLFF. The CDR3 bases are TGTGCCACCAGCAGAGATAGGAGGCGGTTGTCTAATGAAAAACTGTTTTTT.

This chain connects TRBV10-2 to TRBJ2-7; 7 bases fit TRBD2. Germline CDR1 and CDR2: WSHSY and SAAADI. There are 14 residues in the CDR3. After removal of 1 base from V and 3 bases from J, the junction contained 3 bases not matched to a gene. The CDR3 here is CASSEWGGDYEQYF. CDR3 sequence (DNA): TGCGCCAGCAGTGAGTGGGGAGGGGACTACGAGCAGTACTTC.

The V call is TRBV30, the J call TRBJ1-6, with a tentative D call TRBD1 (5 bases). The V end lost 6 bases, the J end lost 4 bases, and 13 bases lay between the germline ends. This CDR3 spans 14 amino acids. Germline V gives CDR1 GTSNPN, CDR2 SVGIG (reference sequence). CDR3 nucleotides: TGTGCCTGCCGCCCGGGGGATTATAATTCACCCCTCCACTTT. This sequence encodes CACRPGDYNSPLHF.

V gene TRBV7-9 combines with J gene TRBJ1-1, with 8 bases fitting TRBD1. V shed 3 bases and J 4 bases; nucleotides not matched to a gene: 4. The CDR3 length is 14 residues. From germline, CDR1 is SEHNR and CDR2 FQNEAQ (reference sequence). The CDR3 sequence: CASSFRRGPTEAFF. Written as DNA, the CDR3 is TGTGCCAGCAGCTTCCGCAGGGGGCCCACTGAAGCTTTCTTT. Full variable domain (rest looked up from reference TRBV7-9 and TRBJ1-1): DTGVSQNPRHKITKRGQNVTFRCDPISEHNRLYWYRQTLGQGPEFLTYFQNEAQLEKSRLLSDRFSAERPKGSFSTLEIQRTEQGDSAMYLCASSFRRGPTEAFFGQGTRLTVV.

V usage is TRBV19 and J usage is TRBJ1-4; 7 nucleotides align to TRBD1. This CDR3 comprises 17 residues. Looked up from germline, CDR1 is LNHDA and CDR2 is SQIVND (reference sequence). Trimming took 3 bases from V and 0 from J; bases not matched to a gene: 7. This CDR3 is CASSIRQGLPTNEKLFF. As DNA, the CDR3 is TGTGCCAGTAGTATCAGACAGGGCCTGCCAACTAATGAAAAACTGTTTTTT. Using reference TRBV19 and TRBJ1-4 for the parts outside the CDR3, the full variable domain is DGGITQSPKYLFRKEGQNVTLSCEQNLNHDAMYWYRQDPGQGLRLIYYSQIVNDFQKGDIAEGYSVSREKKESFPLTVTSAQKNPTAFYLCASSIRQGLPTNEKLFFGSGTQLSVL.

This clone turned up a few times. The chain employs TRBV5-1 and TRBJ2-2; TRBD2 matches at 12 bases. This CDR3 is built from 16 residues. Germline V gene lookup returns CDR1 SGHRS and CDR2 YFSETQ. V gave up 3 bases and J gave up 5 bases; unmatched junction bases: 5. CDR3 protein: CASSSLTSGRTGELFF. The CDR3 DNA reads TGCGCCAGCAGCTCCCTGACTAGCGGGAGAACCGGGGAGCTGTTTTTT.

In DNA form, the CDR3 reads TGTGCCAGCAGTTCCCCCGGGGGGGCGAAGAACACTGAAGCTTTCTTT. The encoded protein is CASSSPGGAKNTEAFF. The chain joins TRBV6-5 to TRBJ1-1; weak D call: TRBD1 (6 bases). Trimming took off 4 bases at V and 1 base at J, with 16 bases between the two ends. This CDR3 spans 16 amino acids. CDR1 is MNHEY, CDR2 SVGAGI, per germline.

This clone has only a few counts. In DNA form, the CDR3 reads TGTGCCAGCACCCGAACAGGGATCAACGAGCAGTACTTC. Translating gives CASTRTGINEQYF. This chain uses TRBV3-1 (or the pseudogene TRBV3-2) with TRBJ2-7; possible D gene TRBD1, 6 bases. CDR1 is LGHDT and CDR2 is YNNKEL in the germline V gene (reference sequence). Trimming removed 7 bases from V and 5 bases from J, with 15 bases in between. The CDR3 extends over 13 amino acids.

CDR3 region: CASSSQGGEKLFF. In nucleotides, the CDR3 is TGTGCCAGCAGCTCACAGGGTGGTGAAAAACTGTTTTTT. The gene calls are TRBV7-6 and TRBJ1-4; D might be TRBD1 (6 bases). Germline V CDR1 and CDR2: SGHVS, FNYEAQ. The CDR3 runs to 13 residues. V was pared by 4 bases and J by 7 bases, with 10 bases between.

The genes are TRBV5-1 and TRBJ2-4, with 11 bases fitting TRBD2. V was pared by 4 bases and J by 2 bases, with 5 bases of the junction left unmatched. CDR3 size: 16 residues. Germline CDR1 SGHRS, CDR2 YFSETQ. Here the CDR3 reads CASSAMTSGTKNIQYF. For the CDR3, the DNA is TGCGCCAGCAGCGCCATGACTAGCGGGACCAAAAACATTCAGTACTTC.

As to this clone: In the same sample, other DNA sequences code for this CDR3. The gene calls are TRBV9 and TRBJ1-1, with D maybe TRBD1 (6 bases). V was trimmed by 2 bases and J by 5 bases, leaving 10 bases between them. The CDR3 is 13 residues long. CDR1 SGDLS and CDR2 YYNGEE come from the germline V gene. The CDR3 nucleotides are TGTGCCAGCAGCGTCGGGGGGCGGACTGAAGCTTTCTTT. Amino acids: CASSVGGRTEAFF.

The rearrangement joins TRBV6-5 to TRBJ2-7, with D possibly being TRBD1 (6 bases). Trimming took off 3 bases at V and 9 bases at J, with 12 bases between the two ends. Germline CDR1 reads MNHEY; CDR2 reads SVGAGI. The CDR3 covers 12 residues. The CDR3 coding sequence is TGTGCCAGCAGTTATGGTGGGGGCCGGCAGTACTTC. Protein: CASSYGGGRQYF.

The chain has TRBV24-1 and TRBJ2-2; 7 positions agree with TRBD2. V shed 3 bases and J 3 bases; nucleotides not matched to a gene: 6. The CDR3 length is 16 residues. The germline gives CDR1 KGHDR, CDR2 SFDVKD. CDR3 loop: CATSDGGREDTGELFF. CDR3 DNA sequence: TGTGCCACCAGTGATGGCGGCCGGGAGGACACCGGGGAGCTGTTTTTT.

This sequence joins TRBV6-6 and TRBJ2-1, with TRBD2 matching over 7 bases. From germline, CDR1 is MNHNY and CDR2 SVGAGI (reference sequence). After removal of 2 bases from V and 4 bases from J, the junction contained 8 bases not matched to a gene. CDR3 length: 16 amino acids. The CDR3 reads CASSYRDYGGYNEQFF. The CDR3 DNA reads as TGTGCCAGCAGTTACCGGGACTACGGGGGTTACAATGAGCAGTTCTTC.

The gene calls are TRBV24-1 and TRBJ1-2; the D is unclear. Germline CDR1 and CDR2: KGHDR and SFDVKD. The germline V and J ends were trimmed by 7 bases and 4 bases, with 18 bases remaining between them. The CDR3 has 15 amino acids. The CDR3 protein is CATSPKSTVFYGYTF. The DNA for the CDR3 is TGTGCCACCAGCCCAAAGAGTACGGTTTTCTATGGCTACACCTTC.

The table lists this clone with a count of one. The sample carries other DNA sequences with the same CDR3. CDR3 residues: CASSPSGNEQFF. CDR3 nucleotides: TGTGCCAGCAGCCCCTCCGGGAATGAGCAGTTCTTC. This chain links TRBV5-4 with TRBJ2-1; D call uncertain. The CDR3 sequence is 12 residues long. CDR1 SGHNT and CDR2 YYREEE come from the germline V gene (reference sequence). V was cut by 4 bases and J by 7 bases, with 9 bases left in between.